The entry below describes one T cell receptor (beta chain). The antigen is not known. Time point meaning: cycle 4 day 1 (C4D1), after 5 to 7 weeks of nivolumab. Every patient experienced relapse after autologous stem cell transplantation, and brentuximab vedotin exposure varied. Trimming stripped 4 bases from V and 3 bases from J, with 23 bases between. Germline-derived CDR1 and CDR2 are MGHRA and YSYEKL. The CDR3 totals 18 residues. This record comes from a study of PD-1 blockade in classical Hodgkin lymphoma. On the study more broadly: Intravenous nivolumab at 3 mg/kg was given to patients every 2 weeks. Notes on the study in general: Healthy donors were reported to have higher baseline TCR diversity than newly diagnosed patients. Complete responders' diversity at baseline resembled that of newly diagnosed patients. Nivolumab starters within 1 year of ASCT were excluded.

Data came from immunoSEQ multiplex PCR; TCRdb stores just in-frame clones and leaves some out. The profile shows just under 20,000 clones, around three quarters of them singletons. V usage is TRBV4-1 and J usage is TRBJ2-3; D is possibly TRBD2 (6 bases). The origin of this receptor is a human donor with classical Hodgkin lymphoma. Material: peripheral blood mononuclear cells (PBMCs), obtained before the fourth cycle of nivolumab. CDR3 sequence reads: CASSLRLVVGKLTDTQYF. CDR3 nucleotide sequence: TGCGCCAGCAGCCTAAGACTAGTCGTGGGTAAACTGACAGATACGCAGTATTTT.